Listed below are T cell receptor beta chains from one sample, sequenced in a study of beta chain features in type 1 diabetes. The data were produced by immunoSEQ multiplex PCR, yet TCRdb's version contains in-frame clones alone and is incomplete. The sample has 810,000 or so clones; 15% to 20% are singletons. The sequenced material came from naive CD4+ T cells from blood. The receptors here all came from a woman aged 18-29 years in good health. Both conserved end residues are trimmed from each CDR3.

V: TRBV27
CDR3: ASIRIRDSYSNQPQH

V: TRBV7-9
CDR3: ASSPPLASRLRYNEQF

V: TRBV20-1
CDR3: SASSSYEQY

V: TRBV5-6
CDR3: ASSFGFANTIY

V: TRBV29-1
CDR3: SVGGLAGGSSYNEQF

V: TRBV9
CDR3: ASSASGKTYNEQF

V: TRBV7-2
CDR3: ASSLSWGYEQY

V: TRBV27
CDR3: ASSPIGTVGGELF

V: TRBV5-4
CDR3: ASGRGGNIQY

V: TRBV7-2
CDR3: ASSLVRGLGYEQY

V: TRBV20-1
CDR3: SARVVDFHP

V: TRBV13
CDR3: ASSLGGPGNQPQH

V: TRBV11-2
CDR3: ASKGLAQNTGELF

V: TRBV5-1
CDR3: ANSRPGLGAAYEQY

V: TRBV7-2
CDR3: ASSLRWRNTGELF

V: TRBV20-1
CDR3: SARDRGEQY

V: TRBV7-2
CDR3: ASSFRGGTEAF

V: TRBV11-2
CDR3: ASSRGTASNYGYT

V: TRBV15
CDR3: ATSKDRFYNEQF

V: TRBV4-2
CDR3: ASSQDPALVYEQY

V: TRBV7-9
CDR3: ASSLPPDGYT

V: TRBV6-6
CDR3: ASRTGLDEQY

V: TRBV5-1
CDR3: ASSLVGQVRF

V: TRBV5-1
CDR3: ASSLGPATGELF

V: TRBV6-5
CDR3: ASSYFGSRGNYGYT

V: TRBV28
CDR3: ASMGLANTGELF